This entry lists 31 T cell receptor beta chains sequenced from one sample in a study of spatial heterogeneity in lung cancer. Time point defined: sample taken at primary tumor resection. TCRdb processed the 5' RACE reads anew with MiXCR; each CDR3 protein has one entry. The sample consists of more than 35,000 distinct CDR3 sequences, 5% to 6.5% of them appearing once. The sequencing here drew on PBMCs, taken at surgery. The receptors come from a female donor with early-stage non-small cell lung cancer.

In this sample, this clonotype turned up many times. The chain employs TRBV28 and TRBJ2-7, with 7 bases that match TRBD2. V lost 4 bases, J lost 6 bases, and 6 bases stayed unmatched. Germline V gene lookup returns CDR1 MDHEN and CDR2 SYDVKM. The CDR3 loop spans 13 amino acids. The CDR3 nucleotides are TGTGCCAGCAGTTCGCCCCGGGGGGTCGAGCAGTACTTC. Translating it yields CASSSPRGVEQYF.

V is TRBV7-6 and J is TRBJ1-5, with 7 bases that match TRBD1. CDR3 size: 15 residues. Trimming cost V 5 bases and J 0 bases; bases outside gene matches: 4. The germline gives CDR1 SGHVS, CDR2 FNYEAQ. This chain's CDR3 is CASSKGTDSNQPQHF. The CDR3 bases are TGTGCCAGCAGCAAAGGGACAGATAGCAATCAGCCCCAGCATTTT. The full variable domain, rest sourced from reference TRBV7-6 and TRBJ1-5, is GAGVSQSPRYKVTKRGQDVALRCDPISGHVSLYWYRQALGQGPEFLTYFNYEAQQDKSGLPNDRFSAERPEGSISTLTIQRTEQRDSAMYRCASSKGTDSNQPQHFGDGTRLSIL.

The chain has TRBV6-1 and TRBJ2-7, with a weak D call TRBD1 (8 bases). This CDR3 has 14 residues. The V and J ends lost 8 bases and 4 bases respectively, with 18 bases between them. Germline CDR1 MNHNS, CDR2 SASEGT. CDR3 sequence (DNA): TGTGCCAGCGGCTTTGACAGGGGAGGGTACGAGCAGTACTTC. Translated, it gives CASGFDRGGYEQYF.

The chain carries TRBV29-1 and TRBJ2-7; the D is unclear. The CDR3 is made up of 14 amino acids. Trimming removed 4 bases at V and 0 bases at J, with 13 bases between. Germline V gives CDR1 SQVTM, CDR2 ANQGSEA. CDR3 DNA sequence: TGCAGCGTTGTAGTAGGGTTGAGCTCCTACGAGCAGTACTTC. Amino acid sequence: CSVVVGLSSYEQYF.

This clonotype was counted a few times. The CDR3 coding sequence is TGTGCCAGCAGCGGCGGACTAGCGGGGGGGCCCGACGAGACCCAGTACTTC. It codes for CASSGGLAGGPDETQYF. The chain uses TRBV9 and TRBJ2-5; 15 bases are shared with TRBD2. Per germline, CDR1 SGDLS and CDR2 YYNGEE. This CDR3 has 17 amino acids. The ends lost 3 bases at V and 5 bases at J; junction bases unmatched: 8.

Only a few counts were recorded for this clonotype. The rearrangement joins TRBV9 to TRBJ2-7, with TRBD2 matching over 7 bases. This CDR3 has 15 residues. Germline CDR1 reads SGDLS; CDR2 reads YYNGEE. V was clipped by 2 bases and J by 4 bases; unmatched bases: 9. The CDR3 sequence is CASSVTWGGGYEQYF. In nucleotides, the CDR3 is TGTGCCAGCAGCGTCACCTGGGGCGGGGGATACGAGCAGTACTTC.

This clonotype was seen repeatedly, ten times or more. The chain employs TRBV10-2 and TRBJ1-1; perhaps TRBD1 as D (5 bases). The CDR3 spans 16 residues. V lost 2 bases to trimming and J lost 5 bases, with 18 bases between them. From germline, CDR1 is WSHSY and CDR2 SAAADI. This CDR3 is CASSEPVEDGGTEAFF. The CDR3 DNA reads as TGCGCCAGCAGTGAGCCCGTGGAGGACGGGGGGACTGAAGCTTTCTTT.

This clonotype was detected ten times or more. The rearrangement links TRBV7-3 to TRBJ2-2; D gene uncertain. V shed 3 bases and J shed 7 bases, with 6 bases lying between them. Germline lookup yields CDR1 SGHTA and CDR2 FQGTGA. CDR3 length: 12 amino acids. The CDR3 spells CASSFVDGELFF. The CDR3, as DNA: TGTGCCAGCAGCTTTGTCGACGGGGAGCTGTTTTTT.

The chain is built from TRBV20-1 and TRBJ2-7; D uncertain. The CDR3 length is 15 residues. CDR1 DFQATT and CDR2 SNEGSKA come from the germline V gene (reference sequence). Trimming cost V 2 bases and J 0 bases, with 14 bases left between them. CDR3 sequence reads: CSARSPAWSSYEQYF. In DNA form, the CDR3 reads TGCAGTGCTAGATCCCCAGCCTGGAGCTCCTACGAGCAGTACTTC.

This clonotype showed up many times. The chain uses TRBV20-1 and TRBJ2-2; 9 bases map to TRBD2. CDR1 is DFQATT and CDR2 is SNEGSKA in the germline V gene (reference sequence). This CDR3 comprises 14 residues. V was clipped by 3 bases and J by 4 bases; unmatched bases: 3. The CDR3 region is CSARRTSVTGELFF. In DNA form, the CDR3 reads TGCAGTGCTAGGAGGACTAGCGTCACCGGGGAGCTGTTTTTT.

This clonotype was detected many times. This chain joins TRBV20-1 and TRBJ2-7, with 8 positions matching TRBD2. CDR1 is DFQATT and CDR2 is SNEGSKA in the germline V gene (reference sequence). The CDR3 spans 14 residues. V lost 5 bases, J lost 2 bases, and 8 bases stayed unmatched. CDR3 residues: CSAWRGATPYEQYF. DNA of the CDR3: TGCAGTGCTTGGCGGGGGGCCACTCCCTACGAGCAGTACTTC.

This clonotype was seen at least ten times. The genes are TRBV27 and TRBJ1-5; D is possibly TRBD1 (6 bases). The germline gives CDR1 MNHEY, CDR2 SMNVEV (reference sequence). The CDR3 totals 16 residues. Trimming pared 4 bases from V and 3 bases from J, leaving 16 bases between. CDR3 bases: TGTGCCAGCAGTTCCTACTCGGACAGAGACAATCAGCCCCAGCATTTT. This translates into CASSSYSDRDNQPQHF.

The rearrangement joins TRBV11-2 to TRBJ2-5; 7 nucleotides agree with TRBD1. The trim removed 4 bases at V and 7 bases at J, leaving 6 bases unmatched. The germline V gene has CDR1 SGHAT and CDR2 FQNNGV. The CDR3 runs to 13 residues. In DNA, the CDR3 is TGTGCCAGCAGCTCGACAGGGATGGGGACCCAGTACTTC. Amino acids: CASSSTGMGTQYF.

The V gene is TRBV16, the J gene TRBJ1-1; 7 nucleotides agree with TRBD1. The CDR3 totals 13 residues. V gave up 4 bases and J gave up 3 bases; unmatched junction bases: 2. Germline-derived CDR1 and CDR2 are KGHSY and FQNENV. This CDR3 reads CASSPQGDTEAFF. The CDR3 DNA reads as TGTGCCAGCAGCCCCCAGGGGGACACTGAAGCTTTCTTT.

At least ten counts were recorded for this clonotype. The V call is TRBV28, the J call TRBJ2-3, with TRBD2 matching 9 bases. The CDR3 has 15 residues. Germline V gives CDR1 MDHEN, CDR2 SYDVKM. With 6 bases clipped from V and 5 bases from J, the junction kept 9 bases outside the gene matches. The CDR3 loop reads CASRGLAGLRDTQYF. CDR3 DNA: TGTGCCAGCAGGGGTCTAGCGGGACTTAGAGATACGCAGTATTTT.

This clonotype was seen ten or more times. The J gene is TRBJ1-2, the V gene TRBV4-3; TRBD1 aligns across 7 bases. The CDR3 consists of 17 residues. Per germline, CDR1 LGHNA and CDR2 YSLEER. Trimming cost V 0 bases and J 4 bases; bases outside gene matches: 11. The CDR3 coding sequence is TGCGCCAGCAGCCAAGATCTGGCAGGGGGGCCAGTCTATGGCTACACCTTC. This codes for CASSQDLAGGPVYGYTF.

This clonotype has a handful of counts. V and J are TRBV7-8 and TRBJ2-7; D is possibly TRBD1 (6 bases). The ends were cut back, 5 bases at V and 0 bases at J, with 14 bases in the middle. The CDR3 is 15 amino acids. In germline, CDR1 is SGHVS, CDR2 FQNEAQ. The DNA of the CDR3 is TGTGCCAGCAGCCCCAACAGGGTTGTCTCCTACGAGCAGTACTTC. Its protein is CASSPNRVVSYEQYF.

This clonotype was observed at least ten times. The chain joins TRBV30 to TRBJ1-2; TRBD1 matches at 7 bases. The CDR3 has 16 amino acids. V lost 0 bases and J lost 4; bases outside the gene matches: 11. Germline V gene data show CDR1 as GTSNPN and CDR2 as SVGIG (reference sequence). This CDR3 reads CAWSVRALQGTYGYTF. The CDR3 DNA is TGTGCCTGGAGTGTAAGGGCCCTACAGGGGACCTATGGCTACACCTTC.

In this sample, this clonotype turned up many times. CDR3 region: CASSLVEGTNTGELFF. The CDR3 DNA reads TGTGCCAGCAGCTTAGTTGAGGGAACGAACACCGGGGAGCTGTTTTTT. The V call is TRBV7-6, the J call TRBJ2-2; possible D gene TRBD2, 5 bases. Germline CDR1 and CDR2: SGHVS and FNYEAQ. V lost 1 base to trimming and J lost 0 bases, with 9 bases between them. This CDR3 contains 16 residues.

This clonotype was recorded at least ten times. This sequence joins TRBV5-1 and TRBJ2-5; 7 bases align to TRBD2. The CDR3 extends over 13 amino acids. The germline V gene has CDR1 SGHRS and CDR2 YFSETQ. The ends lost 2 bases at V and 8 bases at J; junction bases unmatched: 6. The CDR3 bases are TGCGCCAGCAGCTTAAGCGGGGCCAATACCCAGTACTTC. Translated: CASSLSGANTQYF.

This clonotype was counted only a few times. The CDR3 spells CASSPRTDTQYF. In DNA form, the CDR3 reads TGTGCCAGCTCACCCCGCACAGATACGCAGTATTTT. V gene TRBV18 combines with J gene TRBJ2-3, with unresolved D. Trimming took off 3 bases at V and 1 base at J, with 2 bases between the two ends. Germline assignment: CDR1 KGHSH and CDR2 LQKENI. The CDR3 is 12 residues long.

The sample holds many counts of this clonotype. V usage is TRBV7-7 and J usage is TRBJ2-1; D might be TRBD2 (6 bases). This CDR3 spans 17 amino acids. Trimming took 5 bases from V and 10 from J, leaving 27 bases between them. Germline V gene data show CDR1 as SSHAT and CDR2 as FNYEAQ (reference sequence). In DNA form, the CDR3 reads TGTGCCAGCAGCCCCCGGGACCCTTTACGATTGAGCGGGGAGCAGTTCTTC. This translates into CASSPRDPLRLSGEQFF.

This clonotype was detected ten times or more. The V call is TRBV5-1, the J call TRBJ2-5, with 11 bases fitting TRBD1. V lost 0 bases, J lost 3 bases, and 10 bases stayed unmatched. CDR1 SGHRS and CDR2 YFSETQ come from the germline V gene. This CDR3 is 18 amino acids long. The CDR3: CASSLGTGGQISKETQYF. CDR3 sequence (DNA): TGCGCCAGCAGCTTGGGGACAGGGGGCCAAATTTCAAAAGAGACCCAGTACTTC.

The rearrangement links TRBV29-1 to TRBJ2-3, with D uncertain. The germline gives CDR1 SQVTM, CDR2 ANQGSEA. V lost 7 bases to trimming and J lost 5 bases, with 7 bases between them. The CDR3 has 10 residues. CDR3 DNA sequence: TGCAGCGCTCTGTTAGATACGCAGTATTTT. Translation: CSALLDTQYF.

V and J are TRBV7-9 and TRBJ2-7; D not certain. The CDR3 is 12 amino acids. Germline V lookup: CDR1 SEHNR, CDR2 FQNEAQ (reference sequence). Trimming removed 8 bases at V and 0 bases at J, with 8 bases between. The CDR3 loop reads CASGFSSYEQYF. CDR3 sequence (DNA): TGTGCCAGCGGGTTTAGCTCCTACGAGCAGTACTTC.

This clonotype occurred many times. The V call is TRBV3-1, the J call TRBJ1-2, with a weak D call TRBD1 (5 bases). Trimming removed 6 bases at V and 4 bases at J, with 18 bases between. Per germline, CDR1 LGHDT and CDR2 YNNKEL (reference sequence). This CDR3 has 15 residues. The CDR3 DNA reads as TGTGCCAGCAGGCTTGGGACCCTTGGAGCCTATGGCTACACCTTC. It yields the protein CASRLGTLGAYGYTF.

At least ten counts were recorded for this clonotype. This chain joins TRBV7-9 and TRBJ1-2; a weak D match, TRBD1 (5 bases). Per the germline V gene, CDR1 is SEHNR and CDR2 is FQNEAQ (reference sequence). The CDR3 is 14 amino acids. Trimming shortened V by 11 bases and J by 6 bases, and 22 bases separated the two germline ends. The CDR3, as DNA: TGTGCCGGAGAACGGGGACCCCTAGGGCATGGCTACACCTTC. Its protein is CAGERGPLGHGYTF.

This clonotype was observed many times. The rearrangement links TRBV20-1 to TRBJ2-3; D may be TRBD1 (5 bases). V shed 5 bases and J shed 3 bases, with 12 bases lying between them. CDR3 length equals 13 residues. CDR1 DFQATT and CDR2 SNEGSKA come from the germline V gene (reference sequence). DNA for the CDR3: TGCAGTGCTCTACGGCCAGGGACAGATACGCAGTATTTT. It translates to CSALRPGTDTQYF.

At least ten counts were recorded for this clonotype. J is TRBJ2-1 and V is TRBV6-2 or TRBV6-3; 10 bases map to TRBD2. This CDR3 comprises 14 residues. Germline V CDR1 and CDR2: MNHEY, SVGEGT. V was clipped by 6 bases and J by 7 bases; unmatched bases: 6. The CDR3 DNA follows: TGTGCCAGCAGGCAAGCGGGGGGGCGGAATGAGCAGTTCTTC. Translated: CASRQAGGRNEQFF.

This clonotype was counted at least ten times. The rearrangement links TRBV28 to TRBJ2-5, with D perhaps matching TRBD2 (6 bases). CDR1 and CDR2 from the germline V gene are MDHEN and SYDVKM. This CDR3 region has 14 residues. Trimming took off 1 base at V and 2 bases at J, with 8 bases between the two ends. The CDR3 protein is CASSLYGRQETQYF. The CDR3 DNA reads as TGTGCCAGCAGTTTATACGGGAGACAAGAGACCCAGTACTTC.

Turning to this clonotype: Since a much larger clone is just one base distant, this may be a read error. CDR3 in DNA: TGCAGTGCTAGAGTGTGGACTAGCGGGGGCCTCTTCACCACAGATACGCAGTATTTT. It yields the protein CSARVWTSGGLFTTDTQYF. The rearrangement joins TRBV20-1 to TRBJ2-3; TRBD2 matches at 13 bases. Germline values: CDR1 DFQATT, CDR2 SNEGSKA (reference sequence). V lost 1 base to trimming and J lost 2 bases; unmatched junction nucleotides: 12. The CDR3 covers 19 residues.